This T cell receptor (beta chain) was recorded in a study of cytomegalovirus exposure and HLA in healthy donors. This clone has more than one count but fewer than ten. Germline lookup yields CDR1 SGHRS and CDR2 YFSETQ. CDR3 length: 15 residues. Trimming shortened V by 4 bases and J by 1 base, and 14 bases separated the two germline ends. The study ran its PCR with 60 Vbeta and 13 Jbeta primers. Sequenced by immunoSEQ multiplex PCR; TCRdb stores in-frame clones only, minus some. This table has about 220,000 clones, over 70% appearing once. The sequence derives from a boy aged 2 to 10 in good health and CMV-seronegative. Input material: PBMCs. The rearrangement joins TRBV5-1 to TRBJ2-5; possibly TRBD1 for D (5 bases). CDR3 sequence: CASSNPQGPQETQYF. Here the CDR3 DNA reads TGCGCCAGCAGCAACCCCCAGGGTCCCCAAGAGACCCAGTACTTC.